One and the same sample provided the 17 T cell receptor beta chains below, sequenced in a study of T-cell reconstitution after alpha-beta-depleted transplantation in children. Molecular barcoding with unique molecular identifiers was used for the TCRbeta library. Via MiXCR, TCRdb re-called the PCR reads, giving one row per CDR3 protein. Seen here are about 610,000 distinct CDR3 sequences, about 10% observed once, and the top ten hold about 4.2%. Sequences were derived from PBMCs from the stem cell graft donor, sampled from the stem cell graft. Receptors originate from a human donor who donated a stem cell graft to a child with acute myeloid leukemia.

This clonotype was counted between two and nine times. V usage is TRBV12-3 or TRBV12-4 and J usage is TRBJ2-7, with 8 bases aligning to TRBD2. V gave up 2 bases and J gave up 5 bases; unmatched junction bases: 5. There are 14 residues in the CDR3. CDR3 protein: CASSLSGSGNEQYF. The CDR3 DNA sequence: TGTGCCAGCAGTTTAAGCGGGAGTGGAAACGAGCAGTACTTC.

The table lists this clonotype with a few counts. The rearrangement links TRBV2 to TRBJ1-5; D not resolved. Germline-derived CDR1 and CDR2 are SNHLY and FYNNEI. V lost 8 bases to trimming and J lost 0 bases, with 11 bases between them. This CDR3 has 14 amino acids. For the CDR3, the DNA is TGTGCCAGCTCCCCGGTGACTAGCAATCAGCCCCAGCATTTT. Protein sequence: CASSPVTSNQPQHF. Complete variable domain (other parts from reference TRBV2 and TRBJ1-5): EPEVTQTPSHQVTQMGQEVILRCVPISNHLYFYWYRQILGQKVEFLVSFYNNEISEKSEIFDDQFSVERPDGSNFTLKIRSTKLEDSAMYFCASSPVTSNQPQHFGDGTRLSIL.

This clonotype was counted only a few times. V usage is TRBV5-6 and J usage is TRBJ2-1, with 13 positions matching TRBD2. This CDR3 has 17 residues. After removal of 3 bases from V and 6 bases from J, the junction contained 9 bases not matched to a gene. CDR1 SGHDT and CDR2 YYEEEE come from the germline V gene. The CDR3 spells CASSSTEGTSGTNEQFF. CDR3 DNA: TGTGCCAGCAGCTCGACGGAGGGGACTAGCGGGACCAATGAGCAGTTCTTC.

The rearrangement links TRBV6-1 to TRBJ1-1; D might be TRBD1 (5 bases). Between the trimmed V and J ends, which lost 6 bases and 1 base, there was a span of 12 bases. This CDR3 comprises 14 residues. Germline V gene sequence: CDR1 MNHNS, CDR2 SASEGT. CDR3 nucleotides: TGTGCCAGCAGGGCAAGGGGCTCGAACACTGAAGCTTTCTTT. Its translation is CASRARGSNTEAFF.

The chain is built from TRBV29-1 and TRBJ1-2; a possible D gene is TRBD1 (6 bases). CDR1 is SQVTM and CDR2 is ANQGSEA in the germline V gene. The length of the CDR3 is 11 residues. V lost 6 bases, J lost 5 bases, and 10 bases lay in between. DNA for the CDR3: TGCAGCGTCTACAGGGAATATGGCTACACCTTC. It encodes CSVYREYGYTF.

This clonotype was picked up many times. The chain has TRBV20-1 and TRBJ1-2; TRBD1 is a possible D gene (6 bases). CDR1 is DFQATT, CDR2 SNEGSKA, per germline (reference sequence). V was pared by 6 bases and J by 8 bases, with 16 bases between. This CDR3 spans 12 amino acids. The CDR3 sequence is CSAPRQDKGYTF. The CDR3 DNA sequence: TGCAGTGCCCCGCGACAGGACAAAGGCTACACCTTC.

This clonotype occurred a few times. The rearrangement joins TRBV27 to TRBJ2-7; tentatively, D is TRBD1 (5 bases). This CDR3 is 13 amino acids long. The germline CDR1 and CDR2 sequences are MNHEY and SMNVEV (reference sequence). The germline V and J ends were trimmed by 3 bases and 2 bases, with 8 bases remaining between them. CDR3 residues: CASSFKGPYEQYF. CDR3 in DNA: TGTGCCAGCAGTTTCAAGGGGCCCTACGAGCAGTACTTC.

This sequence joins TRBV6-2 or TRBV6-3 and TRBJ2-1; 13 bases are shared with TRBD2. The V and J ends lost 3 bases and 6 bases, in that order; junction bases with no gene match: 8. This CDR3 comprises 17 residues. Germline CDR1 reads MNHEY; CDR2 reads SVGEGT. The CDR3 nucleotides read TGTGCCAGCAGTTATATCCGAAGGACTAGCGGGGGCAATGAGCAGTTCTTC. It codes for CASSYIRRTSGGNEQFF.

This clonotype occurred a few times. CDR3 in DNA: TGTGCCAGCAGCCGAGGGGGACAGCCCACGAACACTGAAGCTTTCTTT. This sequence encodes CASSRGGQPTNTEAFF. V and J are TRBV7-6 and TRBJ1-1, with 7 bases that match TRBD1. This CDR3 comprises 16 residues. Unmatched junction bases numbered 10, after V lost 5 bases and J lost 1 base. Looked up from germline, CDR1 is SGHVS and CDR2 is FNYEAQ.

This clonotype has more than one count but fewer than ten. This chain links TRBV7-2 with TRBJ2-5; TRBD2 matches 8 bases. The germline gives CDR1 SGHTA, CDR2 FQGNSA. This CDR3 has 15 amino acids. V gave up 1 base and J gave up 6 bases; unmatched junction bases: 7. CDR3 in DNA: TGTGCCAGCAGCTTAGAGAGCGGGAGTGGGAAGACCCAGTACTTC. The encoded protein is CASSLESGSGKTQYF.

The J gene is TRBJ1-2, the V gene TRBV24-1; weak D call: TRBD1 (5 bases). Germline V gives CDR1 KGHDR, CDR2 SFDVKD. Trimming removed 5 bases from V and 4 bases from J, with 10 bases in between. The CDR3 is 13 amino acids. This CDR3 is CATSGGGVYGYTF. For the CDR3, the DNA is TGTGCCACCAGTGGGGGGGGAGTCTATGGCTACACCTTC.

This rearrangement joins TRBV12-3 or TRBV12-4 to TRBJ2-7, with D possibly TRBD1 on 5 matching bases. The CDR3 length is 14 residues. V dropped 3 bases and J dropped 3 bases, with 12 bases sitting between them. CDR3 loop: CASSLSGAGYEQYF. The CDR3, as DNA: TGTGCCAGCAGTTTGTCTGGGGCCGGCTACGAGCAGTACTTC.

The sample holds a few counts of this clonotype. The chain combines TRBV24-1 with TRBJ2-1; D might be TRBD2 (5 bases). V lost 3 bases and J lost 0, with 11 bases in between. The CDR3 is made up of 16 amino acids. The germline CDR1 and CDR2 sequences are KGHDR and SFDVKD. CDR3 sequence: CATSDRGWGSYNEQFF. As DNA, the CDR3 is TGTGCCACCAGTGATCGGGGATGGGGCTCCTACAATGAGCAGTTCTTC.

This clonotype came up many times. The V call is TRBV29-1, the J call TRBJ2-4; 8 bases are shared with TRBD2. This CDR3 is 14 amino acids long. After removal of 6 bases from V and 7 bases from J, the junction contained 11 bases not matched to a gene. Germline V gene lookup returns CDR1 SQVTM and CDR2 ANQGSEA. The CDR3 DNA reads TGCAGCGTCCCCGCGGGGGGTGATCGGAACATTCAGTACTTC. Its translation is CSVPAGGDRNIQYF.

This clonotype appeared many times. V is TRBV14 and J is TRBJ2-1, with 7 bases fitting TRBD2. The CDR3 runs 16 residues. The V segment lost 1 base and the J segment 0 bases; nucleotides outside the gene matches: 3. Germline CDR1 is SGHDN and CDR2 is FVKESK. The CDR3: CASSQAAGSSYNEQFF. DNA of the CDR3: TGTGCCAGCAGCCAAGCAGCGGGGAGCTCCTACAATGAGCAGTTCTTC.

The chain employs TRBV19 and TRBJ1-1, with 7 bases that match TRBD1. The CDR3 consists of 15 residues. Per the germline V gene, CDR1 is LNHDA and CDR2 is SQIVND (reference sequence). With V trimmed by 3 bases and J by 0 bases, 4 bases remained unmatched. CDR3 DNA sequence: TGTGCCAGTAGTATGACAGGGACAATGAACACTGAAGCTTTCTTT. Translated, it gives CASSMTGTMNTEAFF.

This clonotype was detected ten times or more. The chain carries TRBV29-1 and TRBJ2-1, with 10 bases aligning to TRBD1. The V and J ends lost 4 bases and 3 bases, in that order; junction bases with no gene match: 18. This CDR3 contains 19 residues. Germline V gene sequence: CDR1 SQVTM, CDR2 ANQGSEA. DNA of the CDR3: TGCAGCGTTGTTGGGACAGGGGAGGGGACGGGTCGAGACTACAATGAGCAGTTCTTC. This encodes CSVVGTGEGTGRDYNEQFF.